Shown below are 6 T cell receptor beta chains from a single sample sequenced in a study of beta chain features in type 1 diabetes. These TCRs are of unknown antigen specificity. The study, taken as a whole, reports: Shortening of TCRB CDR3s, moderate but significant, appeared in all four CD4+ subsets of Type 1 diabetes patients.

The study reverse transcribed the entire isolated RNA, so it sequenced expressed TCRB transcripts. Libraries were prepared by immunoSEQ multiplex PCR; TCRdb keeps only in-frame clonotypes and omits some of them. The sample includes approximately 170,000 clones, less than 9.5% of them seen just once. Sequencing input: central memory CD4+ T cells from blood. The source of these receptors is a middle-aged woman with type 1 diabetes.

In this sample, this clone turned up a few times. Within the sample, other DNA sequences also encode this same CDR3. CDR3 amino acids: CASSSGQGDEQYF. For the CDR3, the DNA is TGTGCCAGCAGTTCCGGGCAGGGGGACGAGCAGTACTTC. V is TRBV28 and J is TRBJ2-7; TRBD1 aligns across 7 bases. The CDR3 spans 13 residues. Germline V gene sequence: CDR1 MDHEN, CDR2 SYDVKM. With V trimmed by 4 bases and J by 5 bases, 5 bases remained unmatched.

This clone showed up just a few times. This chain links TRBV18 with TRBJ1-1; weak D call: TRBD1 (6 bases). The CDR3 sequence is 14 residues long. V lost 5 bases and J lost 0, with 10 bases in between. The germline gives CDR1 KGHSH, CDR2 LQKENI. The CDR3 sequence: CASSATGMNTEAFF. Written as DNA, the CDR3 is TGTGCCAGCTCAGCGACAGGAATGAACACTGAAGCTTTCTTT.

The chain links TRBV6-6 to TRBJ1-1; D ambiguous. This CDR3 region has 13 residues. Germline V gene data show CDR1 as MNHNY and CDR2 as SVGAGI (reference sequence). V lost 5 bases, J lost 5 bases, and 12 bases lay in between. CDR3 bases: TGTGCCAGCAGTCTCCCCGGAGGGACTGAAGCTTTCTTT. This codes for CASSLPGGTEAFF.

This clone has just a few counts. This chain connects TRBV2 to TRBJ2-5; D may be TRBD2 (5 bases). The V end was cut by 4 bases, the J end by 4 bases, with 16 bases between. The CDR3 loop spans 15 amino acids. Germline CDR1 is SNHLY and CDR2 is FYNNEI. CDR3 DNA: TGTGCCAGCAGTGGAAGAGGAAAAGGGAGAGAGACCCAGTACTTC. Protein: CASSGRGKGRETQYF.

The genes are TRBV6-6 and TRBJ2-4; D uncertain. CDR3 length: 11 residues. Germline CDR1 is MNHNY and CDR2 is SVGAGI (reference sequence). Trimming left V 5 bases short and J 8 bases short, with 7 bases between. For the CDR3, the DNA is TGTGCCAGCAGTGACACGCACATTCAGTACTTC. Translation: CASSDTHIQYF.

Many counts were recorded for this clone. The chain recombines TRBV4-2 with TRBJ2-5; D uncertain. V dropped 2 bases and J dropped 2 bases, with 9 bases sitting between them. The CDR3 is made up of 14 amino acids. Germline lookup yields CDR1 LGHNA and CDR2 YNFKEQ. The CDR3 is CASSQPTPQETQYF. In nucleotides, the CDR3 is TGTGCCAGCAGCCAACCGACACCGCAAGAGACCCAGTACTTC.